The T cell receptor (beta chain) under discussion was sequenced for a study of blood T cell repertoires in COVID-19. The wider study: Samples representing acute and convalescent COVID-19 were sourced from the United States, Italy and Spain. Nucleic acid was either cDNA or gDNA, and it came from T cells, B-cell-depleted T cells, or PBMCs.

This clone has just one count. V lost 0 bases and J 0 bases, leaving 9 bases between the germline ends. Germline CDR1 LNHNV, CDR2 YYDKDF (reference sequence). The CDR3 loop spans 16 amino acids. As originally analysed: It was from reference gene primer amplification that nucleated cell counts were estimated. Assay: immunoSEQ multiplex PCR; the TCRdb copy retains only in-frame clones and omits some. V and J calls and clone size are as listed in that table; D and trimming were resolved from the DNA. Among 130,000 or so clones listed, around four fifths were seen once. Sequenced: peripheral blood. This TCR came from a human donor in a cohort sampled during active COVID-19. The V gene is TRBV15, the J gene TRBJ2-1; D is ambiguous. The CDR3 sequence: CATSRDSVSSYNEQFF. CDR3 nucleotides: TGTGCCACCAGCAGAGATTCGGTATCCTCCTACAATGAGCAGTTCTTC.